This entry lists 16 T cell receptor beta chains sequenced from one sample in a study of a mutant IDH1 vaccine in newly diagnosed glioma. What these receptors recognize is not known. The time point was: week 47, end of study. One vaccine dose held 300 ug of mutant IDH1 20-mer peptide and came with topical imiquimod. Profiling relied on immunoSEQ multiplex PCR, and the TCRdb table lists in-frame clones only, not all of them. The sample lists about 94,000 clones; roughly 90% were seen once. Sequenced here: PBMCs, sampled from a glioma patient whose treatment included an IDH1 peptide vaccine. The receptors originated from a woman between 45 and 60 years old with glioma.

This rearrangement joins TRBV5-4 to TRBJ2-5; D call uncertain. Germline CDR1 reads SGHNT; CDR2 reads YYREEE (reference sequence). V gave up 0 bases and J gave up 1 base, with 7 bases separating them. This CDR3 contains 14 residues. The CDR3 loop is CASSLVGVQETQYF. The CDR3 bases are TGTGCCAGCAGCTTGGTTGGGGTCCAAGAGACCCAGTACTTC.

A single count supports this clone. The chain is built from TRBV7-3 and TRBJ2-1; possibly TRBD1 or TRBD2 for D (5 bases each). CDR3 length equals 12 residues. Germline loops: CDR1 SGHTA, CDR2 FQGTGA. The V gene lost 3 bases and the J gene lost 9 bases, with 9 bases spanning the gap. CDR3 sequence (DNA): TGTGCCAGCAGCTTTGGGGGAGTTGAGCAGTTCTTC. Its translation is CASSFGGVEQFF.

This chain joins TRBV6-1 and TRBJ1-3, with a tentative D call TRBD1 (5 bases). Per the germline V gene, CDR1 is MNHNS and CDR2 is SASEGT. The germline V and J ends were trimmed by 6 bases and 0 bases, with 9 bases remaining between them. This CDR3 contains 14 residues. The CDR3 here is CASRDRDSGNTIYF. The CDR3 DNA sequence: TGTGCCAGCAGAGACAGAGACTCTGGAAACACCATATATTTT.

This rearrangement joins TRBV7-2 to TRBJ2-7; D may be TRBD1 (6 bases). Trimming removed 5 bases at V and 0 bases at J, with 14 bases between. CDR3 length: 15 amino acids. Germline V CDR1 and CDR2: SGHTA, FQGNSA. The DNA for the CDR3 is TGTGCCAGCAGCCCTGCCAGGGGAACCTCCTACGAGCAGTACTTC. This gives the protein CASSPARGTSYEQYF.

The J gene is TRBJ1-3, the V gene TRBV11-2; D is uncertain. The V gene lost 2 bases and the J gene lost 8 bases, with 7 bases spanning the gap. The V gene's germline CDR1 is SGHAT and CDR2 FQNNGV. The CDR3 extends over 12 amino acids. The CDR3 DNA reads TGTGCCAGCAGCTTATATCCGCACACCATATATTTT. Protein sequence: CASSLYPHTIYF.

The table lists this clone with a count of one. CDR3: CASSMNQGSGSPLHF. CDR3 nucleotides: TGTGCCAGCAGCATGAACCAGGGGAGTGGGTCACCCCTCCACTTT. The V and J genes are TRBV5-5 and TRBJ1-6; perhaps TRBD1 as D (6 bases). The V end lost 4 bases, the J end lost 10 bases, and 18 bases lay between the germline ends. This CDR3 is 15 amino acids long. CDR1 and CDR2 (germline): SGHKS, YYEKEE (reference sequence).

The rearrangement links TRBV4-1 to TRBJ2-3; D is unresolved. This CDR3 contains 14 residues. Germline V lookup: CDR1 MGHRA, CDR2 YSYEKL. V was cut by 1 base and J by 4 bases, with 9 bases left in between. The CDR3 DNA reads TGCGCCAGCAGCCAAGGGACGGGTGCAGATACGCAGTATTTT. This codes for CASSQGTGADTQYF.

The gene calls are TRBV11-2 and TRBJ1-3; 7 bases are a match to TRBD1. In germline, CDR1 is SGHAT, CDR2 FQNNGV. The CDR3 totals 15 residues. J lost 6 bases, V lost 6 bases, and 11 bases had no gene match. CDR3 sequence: CASRSTGKPTNTIYF. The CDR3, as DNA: TGTGCCAGCAGGTCGACAGGGAAACCTACAAACACCATATATTTT.

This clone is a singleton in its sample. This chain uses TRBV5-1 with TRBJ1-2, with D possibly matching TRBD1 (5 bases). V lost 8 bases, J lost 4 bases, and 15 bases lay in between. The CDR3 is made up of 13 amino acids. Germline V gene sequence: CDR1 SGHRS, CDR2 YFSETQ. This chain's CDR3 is CASGQRGGYGYTF. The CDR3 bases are TGCGCCAGTGGACAAAGGGGTGGCTATGGCTACACCTTC.

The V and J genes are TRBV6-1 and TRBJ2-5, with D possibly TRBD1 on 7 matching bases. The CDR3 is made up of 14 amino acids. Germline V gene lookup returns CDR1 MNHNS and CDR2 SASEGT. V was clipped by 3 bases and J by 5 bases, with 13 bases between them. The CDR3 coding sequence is TGTGCCAGCAGTGACAGGGGGAGGTCGGAGACCCAGTACTTC. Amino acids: CASSDRGRSETQYF.

CDR3 bases: TGTGCCAGCAGCTTCTTGGACGGTAATTCACCCCTCCACTTT. Translating it yields CASSFLDGNSPLHF. This chain joins TRBV7-9 and TRBJ1-6, with D unresolved. The V and J ends lost 3 bases and 6 bases respectively, with 9 bases between them. The CDR3 totals 14 residues. Per the germline V gene, CDR1 is SEHNR and CDR2 is FQNEAQ (reference sequence).

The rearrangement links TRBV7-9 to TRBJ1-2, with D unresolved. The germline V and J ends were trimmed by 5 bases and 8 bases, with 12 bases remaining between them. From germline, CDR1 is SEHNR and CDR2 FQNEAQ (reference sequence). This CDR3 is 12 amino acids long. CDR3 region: CASSPTLPGYTF. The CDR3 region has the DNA TGTGCCAGCAGCCCGACACTTCCCGGCTACACCTTC.

CDR3 DNA sequence: TGTGCCAGCAGTTTACCGGTGGGCAGGGGTCAGCCCCAGCATTTT. Translated, it gives CASSLPVGRGQPQHF. The J gene is TRBJ1-5, the V gene TRBV28; D is perhaps TRBD1 (6 bases). CDR3 length: 15 residues. CDR1 and CDR2 (germline): MDHEN, SYDVKM. V was pared by 2 bases and J by 6 bases, with 14 bases between.

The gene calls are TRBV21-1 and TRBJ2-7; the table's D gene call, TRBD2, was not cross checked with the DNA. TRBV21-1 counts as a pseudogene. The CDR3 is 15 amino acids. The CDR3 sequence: CASSKARGREQEQYF. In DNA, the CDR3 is TGTGCCAGCAGCAAAGCGCGGGGACGGGAGCAGGAGCAGTACTTC.

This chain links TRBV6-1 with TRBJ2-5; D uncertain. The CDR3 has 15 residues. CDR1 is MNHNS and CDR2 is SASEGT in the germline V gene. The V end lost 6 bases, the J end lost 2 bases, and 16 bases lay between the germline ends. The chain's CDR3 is CASRGRLGNQETQYF. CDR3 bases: TGTGCCAGCAGGGGCCGGTTAGGTAATCAAGAGACCCAGTACTTC.

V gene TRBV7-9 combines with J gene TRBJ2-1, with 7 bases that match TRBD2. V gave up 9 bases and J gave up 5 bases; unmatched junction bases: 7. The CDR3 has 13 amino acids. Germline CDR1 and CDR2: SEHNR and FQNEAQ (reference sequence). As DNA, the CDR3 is TGTGCCAGTTCCGGTCTAGCGGACAATGAGCAGTTCTTC. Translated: CASSGLADNEQFF.